The sequence of this TCR beta chain was determined in a study of cytomegalovirus exposure and HLA in healthy donors. Notes on the study in general: Cytomegalovirus status was reportedly diagnosed by the classifier with high specificity and sensitivity.

V was pared by 2 bases and J by 3 bases, with 4 bases of the junction left unmatched. From germline, CDR1 is SGHDT and CDR2 YYEEEE. This CDR3 has 15 amino acids. Primers for the PCR totalled 60 Vbeta and 13 Jbeta. Some clones are missing from TCRdb's copy, which holds only in-frame ones; the method was immunoSEQ multiplex PCR. Among about 160,000 clones, 60% to 85% were seen once, and the ten largest hold about 13%. Concerning this clone itself: Its target is unknown.

The V gene is TRBV5-6, the J gene TRBJ2-1; 8 nucleotides line up with TRBD2. Sequencing used PBMCs. The origin of this receptor is a man between 40 and 49 years old in good health and CMV-seropositive. The DNA of the CDR3 is TGTGCCAGCAGCTTAAAGCGGGAGAACTACAATGAGCAGTTCTTC. It yields the protein CASSLKRENYNEQFF.